These T cell receptor beta chains were read from a single sample in a study of blood T cells in healthy people across ages. TCRdb redid the calling of the 5' RACE reads with MiXCR, one entry per CDR3 protein. Counted here are 1 million to 1.2 million distinct CDR3 sequences, about two fifths occurring once; the ten biggest clones make up around 13%. The sample taken for sequencing was blood. All receptors come from a young man in good health. CDR3s include the opening cysteine and the closing phenylalanine or tryptophan. The order of the fields is D gene, clone size, J gene, V gene, CDR3 protein, CDR3 DNA. D genes are given only for firm matches. Clone size is not always given. Where it is, it says once, few, many or a class for expanded clones.

>-|-|TRBJ1-1|TRBV11-3
CASSLGFGSAGTEAFF
TGTGCCAGCAGCTTAGGGTTCGGGAGCGCCGGGACTGAAGCTTTCTTT
>TRBD1|-|TRBJ2-5|TRBV5-1
CASSPRQGHQETQYF
TGCGCCAGCAGCCCCCGACAGGGTCACCAAGAGACCCAGTACTTC
>TRBD1|few|TRBJ2-7|TRBV27
CASCMTGSNEQYF
TGTGCCAGCTGCATGACAGGGAGCAACGAGCAGTACTTC
>TRBD1|once|TRBJ2-3|TRBV2
CASSEPSWTGGTTDTQYF
TGTGCCAGCAGTGAACCCTCCTGGACAGGGGGAACCACAGATACGCAGTATTTT
>TRBD1|many|TRBJ2-7|TRBV10-3
CAISRTGFSPYEQYF
TGTGCCATCAGCCGGACAGGTTTTAGCCCCTACGAGCAGTACTTC
>TRBD1|-|TRBJ1-2|TRBV7-2
CASSAETGGNGYTF
TGTGCCAGCAGCGCAGAGACAGGGGGCAACGGCTACACCTTC
>-|-|TRBJ2-1|TRBV10-3
CAISERQQGGDNEQFF
TGTGCCATCAGTGAGAGGCAGCAGGGCGGGGACAATGAGCAGTTCTTC
>-|few|TRBJ2-3|TRBV7-9
CASSLLQGPVDTQYF
TGTGCCAGCAGCTTATTGCAGGGACCTGTAGATACGCAGTATTTT
>-|few|TRBJ2-4|TRBV29-1
CSVVVPVAKNIQYF
TGCAGCGTTGTTGTTCCCGTAGCCAAAAACATTCAGTACTTC
>-|few|TRBJ1-2|TRBV12-3/TRBV12-4
CASRGTSGYTF
TGTGCCAGCAGAGGGACCTCTGGCTACACCTTC
>TRBD1|-|TRBJ2-2|TRBV12-3/TRBV12-4
CASSPGTDSNTGELFF
TGTGCCAGCAGCCCTGGGACAGACTCGAACACCGGGGAGCTGTTTTTT
>TRBD1|few|TRBJ2-5|TRBV20-1
CSASDREYQETQYF
TGCAGTGCTAGCGACAGGGAGTACCAAGAGACCCAGTACTTC
>-|-|TRBJ2-1|TRBV12-3/TRBV12-4
CASSWLDNEQFF
TGTGCCAGCAGTTGGCTCGACAATGAGCAGTTCTTC
>-|-|TRBJ1-2|TRBV4-3
CASSQRRAYGYTF
TGCGCCAGCAGCCAGAGAAGGGCCTATGGCTACACCTTC